These 8 T cell receptor beta chains came from one sample sequenced in a study of blood T cells in healthy people across ages. The use of a sample-barcoded 5' primer and a J-beta primer mix characterized a second PCR of roughly 7 to 11 cycles. TCRdb passed the 5' RACE reads through MiXCR, listing each CDR3 protein once. The data hold 650,000 to 800,000 distinct CDR3 sequences, with under 45% observed a single time. Sample: blood. The receptors come from a man aged 60 to 75 in good health.

The chain has TRBV30 and TRBJ2-5; no firm D call. The V gene lost 2 bases and the J gene lost 2 bases, with 9 bases spanning the gap. The CDR3 length is 13 residues. The germline V gene has CDR1 GTSNPN and CDR2 SVGIG (reference sequence). Here the CDR3 reads CAWSIPEQETQYF. The CDR3 DNA reads as TGTGCCTGGAGTATTCCGGAACAAGAGACCCAGTACTTC.

A note on this clonotype: It is unclear where the CDR3 begins or ends on the DNA, so no DNA is shown, and the CDR3 is as TCRdb lists it. The chain has TRBV24-1 and TRBJ1-1. Inclusive of both ends, the CDR3 amounts to 23 amino acids. The germline V gene encodes CDR1 KGHDR and CDR2 SFDVKD. The CDR3 reads CATSCALYFCATSCGVMNTEAFF.

The chain uses TRBV4-3 and TRBJ2-7; no clear D. The V and J ends lost 2 bases and 0 bases respectively, with 8 bases between them. The CDR3 has 14 amino acids. Per the germline V gene, CDR1 is LGHNA and CDR2 is YSLEER. The CDR3 DNA reads as TGCGCCAGCAGCCAACGGCAGGACTCCTACGAGCAGTACTTC. Encoded protein: CASSQRQDSYEQYF.

This chain connects TRBV28 to TRBJ1-5; unclear D gene. V lost 7 bases, J lost 7 bases, and 17 bases lay in between. The CDR3 sequence is 14 residues long. Germline V gene lookup returns CDR1 MDHEN and CDR2 SYDVKM. Written as DNA, the CDR3 is TGTGCCAGCACCCCTAGGGTGTCGGGGCAGCCCCAGCATTTT. Translation: CASTPRVSGQPQHF.

The gene calls are TRBV20-1 and TRBJ2-7, with 9 bases aligning to TRBD2. The junction had 6 bases not matched to a gene; V was cut back by 1 base and J by 5 bases. Germline V gene lookup returns CDR1 DFQATT and CDR2 SNEGSKA (reference sequence). The CDR3 has 14 residues. The CDR3 reads CSARGLAGSNEQYF. The DNA of the CDR3 is TGCAGTGCTAGAGGCCTAGCGGGATCCAACGAGCAGTACTTC.

J is TRBJ2-5 and V is TRBV4-3; no reliable D call. CDR1 is LGHNA, CDR2 YSLEER, per germline. Trimming stripped 0 bases from V and 1 base from J, with 15 bases between. CDR3 length: 17 residues. CDR3 in DNA: TGCGCCAGCAGCCAAGATCCCCCCCGTCGAAGCCAAGAGACCCAGTACTTC. Protein: CASSQDPPRRSQETQYF.

The J gene is TRBJ2-7, the V gene TRBV11-2, with 7 bases identical to TRBD2. The J call may be in error: the DNA end matches TRBJ2-5 better. Germline V lookup: CDR1 SGHAT, CDR2 FQNNGV. The length of the CDR3 is 14 residues. The CDR3 bases are TGTGCCAGCAGCCCCCGGGACTACAAAGAGACCCAGTACTTC. Translation gives CASSPRDYKETQYF.

This clonotype was seen a single time. The V gene is TRBV12-3 or TRBV12-4, the J gene TRBJ2-2; possibly TRBD1 for D (6 bases). Trimming left V 7 bases short and J 3 bases short, with 15 bases between. This CDR3 is built from 15 residues. CDR3 sequence reads: CASKFQGIDTGELFF. The CDR3 nucleotides read TGTGCCAGCAAGTTCCAGGGGATCGACACCGGGGAGCTGTTTTTT.